A selection of T cell receptor beta chains follows, all from one sample in a study of PD-L1 blockade in urothelial cancer. Libraries were prepared by immunoSEQ multiplex PCR; TCRdb keeps only in-frame clonotypes and omits some of them. Of tens of thousands of clones listed, 82% are singletons. This specimen was PBMCs, taken around atezolizumab (anti-PD-L1) treatment. The receptors derive from a man between 65 and 85 years old with urothelial cancer. Both conserved end residues are part of each CDR3. Rows give clone size only sometimes, using once, few, many, or a class for an expanded clone.

>TRBJ2-1|TRBV5-6|NA
CASSQPGLNLDEQFF
>TRBJ1-1|TRBV4-1|once
CASSQWTGAPGVAFF
>TRBJ2-1|TRBV7-2|NA
CASSAQGLAGDEQFF
>TRBJ1-2|TRBV30|NA
CAWSVAGNYGYTF
>TRBJ1-1|TRBV7-3|NA
CASSPGHSNTEAFF
>TRBJ2-3|TRBV29-1|NA
CSVEDPGGASTDTQYF
>TRBJ1-1|TRBV9|NA
CASSVTIDENTEAFF
>TRBJ1-5|TRBV27|NA
CASSPQGFGQPQHF
>TRBJ1-5|TRBV28|NA
CASSKTGPWPQHF
>TRBJ1-1|TRBV11-3|NA
CASSRRQALNTEAFF
>TRBJ2-2|TRBV7-2|NA
CASSPGLSYFTGELFF